This entry is about one T cell receptor beta chain. The data stem from a study of control samples from healthy donors and cancer patients. V was shortened by 2 bases and J by 2 bases, with 12 bases between the two germline ends. The germline CDR1 and CDR2 sequences are MNHEY and SMNVEV (reference sequence). The CDR3 has 15 amino acids. Sequencing used immunoSEQ multiplex PCR; TCRdb keeps in-frame clones, though not all of them. This sample has tens of thousands of clones; roughly 87% occur once, and the top ten carry 5% to 7%. This rearrangement joins TRBV27 to TRBJ1-2, with D hard to call. This TCR was sampled from a man aged 55 to 70 with colorectal cancer. Sequences were obtained from PBMCs. CDR3 in amino acids: CASSLGILGNYGYTF. The CDR3, as DNA: TGTGCCAGCAGTTTAGGTATCTTGGGGAACTATGGCTACACCTTC.